This passage covers 18 T cell receptor beta chains from one sample sequenced in a study of T cell changes during pregnancy in multiple sclerosis. Using immunoSEQ multiplex PCR, the repertoire was profiled, and TCRdb retains in-frame clones only, with some absent. The data show around 31,000 clones, 75% to 95% seen once. This material consisted of CD8+ T cells from peripheral blood mononuclear cells, taken in the second trimester of pregnancy. These receptors were collected from a female donor with multiple sclerosis, enrolled in a pregnancy study.

The chain combines TRBV28 with TRBJ1-2; D is unresolved. The CDR3 has 12 residues. Germline-derived CDR1 and CDR2 are MDHEN and SYDVKM. Trimming stripped 7 bases from V and 4 bases from J, with 10 bases between. The CDR3 here is CASTSEGYGYTF. DNA of the CDR3: TGTGCCAGCACTTCGGAGGGCTATGGCTACACCTTC.

The rearrangement uses TRBV7-9 and TRBJ1-4; 11 nucleotides match TRBD1. V was clipped by 2 bases and J by 8 bases; unmatched bases: 4. The CDR3 has 15 amino acids. Looked up from germline, CDR1 is SEHNR and CDR2 is FQNEAQ (reference sequence). The CDR3 DNA follows: TGTGCCAGCAGCTTACAGGACAGGGGGCAAGAAAAACTGTTTTTT. Its translation: CASSLQDRGQEKLFF.

This chain links TRBV29-1 with TRBJ2-3; possible D gene TRBD1, 8 bases. The CDR3 is 17 amino acids. The ends were cut back, 6 bases at V and 0 bases at J, with 22 bases in the middle. CDR1 is SQVTM and CDR2 is ANQGSEA in the germline V gene. The CDR3 region has the DNA TGCAGCGTGGGGGGGACAGGCGACTCCCCTAGCACAGATACGCAGTATTTT. This translates into CSVGGTGDSPSTDTQYF.

This clone has a handful of counts. V and J are TRBV4-1 and TRBJ1-1, with 12 bases lining up with TRBD1. Trimming at V came to 7 bases and at J to 4 bases, leaving 4 bases not matched to a gene. The germline CDR1 and CDR2 sequences are MGHRA and YSYEKL. CDR3 length equals 14 residues. In DNA form, the CDR3 reads TGCGCCAGCACTCCGGGACAGGGGGCCACTGAAGCTTTCTTT. Translation: CASTPGQGATEAFF.

This chain uses TRBV5-1 with TRBJ2-5; 7 bases match TRBD2. Germline CDR1 reads SGHRS; CDR2 reads YFSETQ. V lost 4 bases and J lost 1; bases outside the gene matches: 7. The CDR3 contains 15 residues. CDR3 amino acids: CASSPGTNFQETQYF. CDR3 in DNA: TGCGCCAGCAGCCCCGGGACTAATTTCCAAGAGACCCAGTACTTC.

J is TRBJ2-7 and V is TRBV19, with D perhaps matching TRBD2 (6 bases). The CDR3 sequence is 16 residues long. V lost 4 bases and J 3 bases, leaving 19 bases between the germline ends. CDR1 and CDR2 (germline): LNHDA, SQIVND (reference sequence). The CDR3 reads CASSRGSAEGYYEQYF. In DNA, the CDR3 is TGTGCCAGTAGTAGGGGCTCGGCGGAGGGGTACTACGAGCAGTACTTC.

The chain combines TRBV27 with TRBJ2-7, with D tentatively TRBD1 (6 bases). Per germline, CDR1 MNHEY and CDR2 SMNVEV (reference sequence). This CDR3 spans 11 amino acids. Trimming took 6 bases from V and 7 from J, leaving 10 bases between them. CDR3 residues: CASRNRVEQYF. The CDR3 bases are TGTGCCAGCAGAAACAGGGTAGAGCAGTACTTC.

The chain uses TRBV27 and TRBJ2-7; maybe TRBD2 (6 bases). The V end was cut by 3 bases, the J end by 0 bases, with 12 bases between. This CDR3 is built from 15 residues. Per the germline V gene, CDR1 is MNHEY and CDR2 is SMNVEV (reference sequence). CDR3 nucleotide sequence: TGTGCCAGCAGTTTGGAGGGACCGGGCTCCTACGAGCAGTACTTC. Protein: CASSLEGPGSYEQYF.

This chain links TRBV7-9 with TRBJ2-6; 7 positions agree with TRBD1. Trimming cost V 5 bases and J 1 base; bases outside gene matches: 8. Germline lookup yields CDR1 SEHNR and CDR2 FQNEAQ (reference sequence). The CDR3 totals 17 residues. DNA for the CDR3: TGTGCCAGCAGCGAAACCGGGACAGCTTCTGGGGCCAACGTCCTGACTTTC. Protein: CASSETGTASGANVLTF.

The J gene is TRBJ2-7, the V gene TRBV29-1; 7 nucleotides match TRBD2. Germline V gene sequence: CDR1 SQVTM, CDR2 ANQGSEA. Losses at the gene ends were 0 bases for V and 7 bases for J; bases not matched to a gene: 9. The CDR3 covers 14 residues. The chain's CDR3 is CSVEEWREGLEQYF. The CDR3 DNA reads as TGCAGCGTTGAAGAGTGGAGGGAGGGTTTGGAGCAGTACTTC.

The J gene is TRBJ2-4, the V gene TRBV13; 12 bases agree with TRBD2. The CDR3 loop spans 16 amino acids. CDR1 and CDR2 (germline): PRHDT, FYEKMQ (reference sequence). V shed 5 bases and J 0 bases; nucleotides not matched to a gene: 2. The CDR3 nucleotides read TGTGCCAGCAGCCTAGCGGGAGGGCTAGCCAAAAACATTCAGTACTTC. It is translated as CASSLAGGLAKNIQYF.

The chain is built from TRBV28 and TRBJ1-4; 7 positions agree with TRBD1. V lost 1 base and J lost 7; bases outside the gene matches: 12. The CDR3 has 17 amino acids. CDR1 MDHEN and CDR2 SYDVKM come from the germline V gene. CDR3 loop: CASSLFLYRQGVEKLFF. CDR3 sequence (DNA): TGTGCCAGCAGTTTATTCCTCTACCGACAGGGAGTTGAAAAACTGTTTTTT. Full variable domain (outside the CDR3, taken from reference TRBV28 and TRBJ1-4): DVKVTQSSRYLVKRTGEKVFLECVQDMDHENMFWYRQDPGLGLRLIYFSYDVKMKEKGDIPEGYSVSREKKERFSLILESASTNQTSMYLCASSLFLYRQGVEKLFFGSGTQLSVL.

This chain links TRBV15 with TRBJ2-1; 14 nucleotides agree with TRBD2. V shed 4 bases and J 8 bases; nucleotides not matched to a gene: 4. CDR3 length equals 15 residues. Germline V CDR1 and CDR2: LNHNV, YYDKDF (reference sequence). This chain's CDR3 is CATSTGTSGSDEQFF. In DNA, the CDR3 is TGTGCCACCAGCACTGGGACTAGCGGGAGCGATGAGCAGTTCTTC. The full variable domain, its missing parts supplied by reference TRBV15 and TRBJ2-1, is DAMVIQNPRYQVTQFGKPVTLSCSQTLNHNVMYWYQQKSSQAPKLLFHYYDKDFNNEADTPDNFQSRRPNTSFCFLDIRSPGLGDTAMYLCATSTGTSGSDEQFFGPGTRLTVL.

This clone was detected only once. J is TRBJ2-3 and V is TRBV29-1; a possible D gene is TRBD1 (6 bases). Looked up from germline, CDR1 is SQVTM and CDR2 is ANQGSEA. The CDR3 extends over 16 amino acids. V dropped 3 bases and J dropped 0 bases, with 16 bases sitting between them. CDR3 coding DNA: TGCAGCGTTGATCGCCTGGGGGCGAGTAGCACAGATACGCAGTATTTT. It codes for CSVDRLGASSTDTQYF.

The chain joins TRBV2 to TRBJ2-5, with 9 bases aligning to TRBD2. The CDR3 spans 21 residues. Germline CDR1 and CDR2: SNHLY and FYNNEI. The V gene end was trimmed by 0 bases and the J gene end by 2 bases; junction bases not matched to a gene: 19. The CDR3: CASSEALLGESLAGFQETQYF. In DNA, the CDR3 is TGTGCCAGCAGTGAAGCGCTTCTGGGGGAAAGCCTAGCGGGGTTTCAAGAGACCCAGTACTTC.

The chain uses TRBV6-5 and TRBJ2-1; D remains ambiguous. Trimming removed 0 bases from V and 2 bases from J, with 8 bases in between. This CDR3 has 15 residues. Germline V lookup: CDR1 MNHEY, CDR2 SVGAGI. DNA of the CDR3: TGTGCCAGCAGTTACTCTTTGTTCACCTACAATGAGCAGTTCTTC. As protein: CASSYSLFTYNEQFF.

The rearrangement joins TRBV15 to TRBJ2-7, with 7 bases identical to TRBD2. Looked up from germline, CDR1 is LNHNV and CDR2 is YYDKDF (reference sequence). Trimming removed 5 bases from V and 1 base from J; junction bases left unmatched: 8. The CDR3 covers 15 residues. The CDR3 DNA reads as TGTGCCACCAGCGGGTGGGCGGGAGCTTCCTACGAGCAGTACTTC. It is translated as CATSGWAGASYEQYF.

V usage is TRBV5-1 and J usage is TRBJ2-7; 9 nucleotides line up with TRBD1. Germline CDR1 and CDR2: SGHRS and YFSETQ. This CDR3 comprises 14 residues. The ends lost 2 bases at V and 1 base at J; junction bases unmatched: 1. Here the CDR3 DNA reads TGCGCCAGCAGCTTTGGACAGGGGTCCTACGAGCAGTACTTC. This sequence encodes CASSFGQGSYEQYF. Supplemented by reference TRBV5-1 and TRBJ2-7, the full variable domain reads KAGVTQTPRYLIKTRGQQVTLSCSPISGHRSVSWYQQTPGQGLQFLFEYFSETQRNKGNFPGRFSGRQFSNSRSEMNVSTLELGDSALYLCASSFGQGSYEQYFGPGTRLTVT.